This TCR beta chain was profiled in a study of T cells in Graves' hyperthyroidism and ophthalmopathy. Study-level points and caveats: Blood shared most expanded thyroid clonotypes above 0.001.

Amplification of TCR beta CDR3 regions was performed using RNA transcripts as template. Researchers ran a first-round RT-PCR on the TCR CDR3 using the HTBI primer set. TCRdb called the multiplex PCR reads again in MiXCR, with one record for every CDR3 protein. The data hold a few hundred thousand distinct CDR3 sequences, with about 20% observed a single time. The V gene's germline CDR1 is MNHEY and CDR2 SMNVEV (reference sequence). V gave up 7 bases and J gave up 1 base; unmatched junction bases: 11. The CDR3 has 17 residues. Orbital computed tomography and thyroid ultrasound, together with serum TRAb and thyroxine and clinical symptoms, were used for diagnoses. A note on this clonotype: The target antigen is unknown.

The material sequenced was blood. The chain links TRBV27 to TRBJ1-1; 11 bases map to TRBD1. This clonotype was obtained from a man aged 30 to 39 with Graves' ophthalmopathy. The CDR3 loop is CASTPGGTGGENTEAFF. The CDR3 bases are TGTGCCAGCACGCCGGGCGGGACAGGGGGTGAGAACACTGAAGCTTTCTTT.